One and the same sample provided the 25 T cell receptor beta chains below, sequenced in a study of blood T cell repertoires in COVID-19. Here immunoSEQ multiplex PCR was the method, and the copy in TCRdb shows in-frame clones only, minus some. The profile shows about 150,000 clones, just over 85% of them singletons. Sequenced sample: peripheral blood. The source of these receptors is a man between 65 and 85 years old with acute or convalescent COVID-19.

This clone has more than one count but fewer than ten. The DNA for the CDR3 is TGTGCCAGCAGCACCAACAGGGGGCTGGGGCAGTATTTT. Protein: CASSTNRGLGQYF. The V gene is TRBV11-1, the J gene TRBJ2-3, with 9 bases fitting TRBD1. V shed 5 bases, J shed 11 bases, and the junction held 8 bases outside the gene matches. The CDR3 is made up of 13 amino acids. Germline V CDR1 and CDR2: SGHAT, FQDESV (reference sequence).

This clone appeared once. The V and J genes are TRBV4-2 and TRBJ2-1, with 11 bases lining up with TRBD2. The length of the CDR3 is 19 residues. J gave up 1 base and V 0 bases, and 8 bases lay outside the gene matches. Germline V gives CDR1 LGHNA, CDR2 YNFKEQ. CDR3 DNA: TGTGCCAGCAGCCAAGATTGGGTAGCGGGAGGGTTATCCTACAATGAGCAGTTCTTC. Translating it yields CASSQDWVAGGLSYNEQFF.

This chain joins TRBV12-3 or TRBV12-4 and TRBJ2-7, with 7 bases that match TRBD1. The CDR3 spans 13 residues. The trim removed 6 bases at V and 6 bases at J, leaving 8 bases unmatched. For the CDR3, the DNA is TGTGCCAGCAGAAGAGGGACAGCGGCCGAGCAGTACTTC. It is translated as CASRRGTAAEQYF.

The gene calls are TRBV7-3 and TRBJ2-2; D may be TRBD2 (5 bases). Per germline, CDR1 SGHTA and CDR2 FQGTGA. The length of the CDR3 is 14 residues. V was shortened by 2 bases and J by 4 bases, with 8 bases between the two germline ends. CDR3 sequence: CASSLLGLTGELFF. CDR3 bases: TGTGCCAGCAGCTTACTTGGACTCACCGGGGAGCTGTTTTTT. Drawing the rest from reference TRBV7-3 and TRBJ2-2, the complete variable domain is GAGVSQTPSNKVTEKGKYVELRCDPISGHTALYWYRQSLGQGPEFLIYFQGTGAADDSGLPNDRFFAVRPEGSVSTLKIQRTERGDSAVYLCASSLLGLTGELFFGEGSRLTVL.

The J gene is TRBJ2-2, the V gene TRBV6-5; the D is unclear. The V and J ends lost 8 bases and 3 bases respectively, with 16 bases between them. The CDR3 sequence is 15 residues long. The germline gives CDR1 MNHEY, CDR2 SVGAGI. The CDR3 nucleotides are TGTGCCAGCGTAATTGGGCAGACACACACCGGGGAGCTGTTTTTT. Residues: CASVIGQTHTGELFF.

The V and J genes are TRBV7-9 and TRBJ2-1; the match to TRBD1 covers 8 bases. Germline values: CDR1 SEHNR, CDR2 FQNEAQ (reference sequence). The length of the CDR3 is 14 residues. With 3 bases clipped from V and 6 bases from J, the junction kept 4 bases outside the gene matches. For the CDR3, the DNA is TGTGCCAGCAGCTTGCAGGGGGCGGTCAATGAGCAGTTCTTC. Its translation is CASSLQGAVNEQFF.

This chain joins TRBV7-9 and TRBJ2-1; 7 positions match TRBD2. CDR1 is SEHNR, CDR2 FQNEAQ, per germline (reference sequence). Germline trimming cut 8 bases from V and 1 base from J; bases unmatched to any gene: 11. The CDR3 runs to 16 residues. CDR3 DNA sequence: TGTGCCAGCTCCCGGTCAGCGGGAATGTCCTACAATGAGCAGTTCTTC. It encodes CASSRSAGMSYNEQFF.

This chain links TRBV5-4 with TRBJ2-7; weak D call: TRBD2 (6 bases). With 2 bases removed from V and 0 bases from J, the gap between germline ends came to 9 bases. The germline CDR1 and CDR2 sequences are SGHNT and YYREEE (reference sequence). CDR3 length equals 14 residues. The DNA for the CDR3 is TGTGCCAGCAGCTTTGGGAGGAGCTCCTACGAGCAGTACTTC. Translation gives CASSFGRSSYEQYF.

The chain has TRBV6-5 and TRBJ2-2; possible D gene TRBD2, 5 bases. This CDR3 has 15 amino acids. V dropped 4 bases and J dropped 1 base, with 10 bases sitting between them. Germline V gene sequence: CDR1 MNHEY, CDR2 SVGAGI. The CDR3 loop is CASSLQRMNTGELFF. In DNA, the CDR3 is TGTGCCAGCAGTTTACAGCGGATGAACACCGGGGAGCTGTTTTTT.

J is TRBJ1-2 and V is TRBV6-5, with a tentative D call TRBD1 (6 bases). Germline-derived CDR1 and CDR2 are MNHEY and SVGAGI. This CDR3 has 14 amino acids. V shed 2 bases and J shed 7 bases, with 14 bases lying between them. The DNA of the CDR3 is TGTGCCAGCAGTTACACAACGACAGGTCTTGGCTACACCTTC. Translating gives CASSYTTTGLGYTF.

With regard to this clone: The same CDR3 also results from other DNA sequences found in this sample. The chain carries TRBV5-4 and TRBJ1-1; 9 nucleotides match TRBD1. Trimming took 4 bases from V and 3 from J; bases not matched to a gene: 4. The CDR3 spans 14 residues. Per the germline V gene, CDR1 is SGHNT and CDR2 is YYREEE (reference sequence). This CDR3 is CASSLDRGHTEAFF. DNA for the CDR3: TGTGCCAGCAGCCTGGACAGGGGTCACACTGAAGCTTTCTTT. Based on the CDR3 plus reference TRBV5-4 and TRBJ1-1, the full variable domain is ETGVTQSPTHLIKTRGQQVTLRCSSQSGHNTVSWYQQALGQGPQFIFQYYREEENGRGNFPPRFSGLQFPNYSSELNVNALELDDSALYLCASSLDRGHTEAFFGQGTRLTVV.

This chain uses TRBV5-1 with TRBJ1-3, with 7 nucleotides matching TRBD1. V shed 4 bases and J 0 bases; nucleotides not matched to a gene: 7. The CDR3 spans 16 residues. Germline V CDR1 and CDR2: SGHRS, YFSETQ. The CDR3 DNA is TGCGCCAGCAGCGGTTTGGGACAGAACTCTGGAAACACCATATATTTT. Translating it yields CASSGLGQNSGNTIYF.

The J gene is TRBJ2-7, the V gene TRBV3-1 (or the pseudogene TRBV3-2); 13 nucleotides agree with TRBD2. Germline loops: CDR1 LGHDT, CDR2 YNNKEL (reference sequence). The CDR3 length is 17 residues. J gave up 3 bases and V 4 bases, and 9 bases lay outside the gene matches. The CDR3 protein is CASSPRGRTSGSYEQYF. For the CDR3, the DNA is TGTGCCAGCAGCCCCCGTGGGAGGACTAGCGGGAGCTACGAGCAGTACTTC.

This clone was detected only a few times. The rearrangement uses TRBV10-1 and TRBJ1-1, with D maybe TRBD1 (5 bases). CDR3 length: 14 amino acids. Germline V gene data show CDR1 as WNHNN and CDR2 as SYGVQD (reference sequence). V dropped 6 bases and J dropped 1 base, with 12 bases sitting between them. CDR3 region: CASRSGRANTEAFF. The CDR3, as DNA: TGCGCCAGCAGAAGTGGCAGGGCGAACACTGAAGCTTTCTTT.

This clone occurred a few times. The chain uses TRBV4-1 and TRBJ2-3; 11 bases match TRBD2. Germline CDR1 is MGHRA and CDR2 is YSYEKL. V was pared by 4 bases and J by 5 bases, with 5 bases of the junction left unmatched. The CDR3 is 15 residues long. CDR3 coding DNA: TGCGCCAGCAGCCCGGGACTAGCGGCGTTAGATACGCAGTATTTT. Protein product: CASSPGLAALDTQYF.

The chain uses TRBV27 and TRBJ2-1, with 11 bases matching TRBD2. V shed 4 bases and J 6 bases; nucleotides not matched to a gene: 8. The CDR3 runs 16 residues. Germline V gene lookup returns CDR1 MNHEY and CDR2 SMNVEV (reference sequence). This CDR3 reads CASSSLLAGGLNEQFF. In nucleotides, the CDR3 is TGTGCCAGCAGTTCCCTCTTAGCGGGAGGGCTCAATGAGCAGTTCTTC.

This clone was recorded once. CDR3 sequence: CASGTSGRAIGELFF. CDR3 nucleotide sequence: TGTGCCAGCGGCACTAGCGGGAGGGCCATCGGGGAGCTGTTTTTT. The V and J genes are TRBV27 and TRBJ2-2; 13 bases line up with TRBD2. Germline V gives CDR1 MNHEY, CDR2 SMNVEV (reference sequence). The CDR3 is 15 amino acids. Trimming removed 8 bases from V and 7 bases from J; junction bases left unmatched: 7.

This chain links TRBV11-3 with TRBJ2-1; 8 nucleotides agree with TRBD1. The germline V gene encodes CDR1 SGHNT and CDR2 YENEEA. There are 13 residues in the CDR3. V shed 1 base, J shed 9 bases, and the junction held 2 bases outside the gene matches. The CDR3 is CASSLAQGGEQFF. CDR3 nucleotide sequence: TGTGCCAGCAGCTTAGCACAGGGGGGTGAGCAGTTCTTC.

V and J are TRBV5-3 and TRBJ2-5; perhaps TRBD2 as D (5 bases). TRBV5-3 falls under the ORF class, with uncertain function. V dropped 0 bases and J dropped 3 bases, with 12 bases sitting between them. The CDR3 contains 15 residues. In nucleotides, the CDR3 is TGTGCCAGAAGCTTGGCGGGGAAGAGAGAAGAGACCCAGTACTTC. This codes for CARSLAGKREETQYF.

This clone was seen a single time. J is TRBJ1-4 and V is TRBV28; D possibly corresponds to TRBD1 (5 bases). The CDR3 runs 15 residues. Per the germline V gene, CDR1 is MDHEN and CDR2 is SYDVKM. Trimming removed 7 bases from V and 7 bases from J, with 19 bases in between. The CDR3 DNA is TGTGCCAGCACCCCGGGGGGGGAGATCGGTGAAAAACTGTTTTTT. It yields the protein CASTPGGEIGEKLFF.

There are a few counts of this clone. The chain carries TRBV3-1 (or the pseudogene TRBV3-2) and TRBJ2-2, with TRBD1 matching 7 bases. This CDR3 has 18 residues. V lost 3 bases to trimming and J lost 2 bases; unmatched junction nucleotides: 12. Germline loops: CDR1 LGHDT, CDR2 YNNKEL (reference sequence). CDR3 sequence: CASSQNNRGRFNTGELFF. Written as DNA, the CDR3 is TGTGCCAGCAGCCAGAATAACAGGGGAAGGTTTAACACCGGGGAGCTGTTTTTT.

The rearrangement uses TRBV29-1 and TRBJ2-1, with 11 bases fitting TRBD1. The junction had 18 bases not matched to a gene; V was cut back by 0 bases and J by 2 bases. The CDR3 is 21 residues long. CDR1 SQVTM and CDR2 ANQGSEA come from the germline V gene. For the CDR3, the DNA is TGCAGCGTTGAAGATTGGGCGGGGACAGGGGGGTCCGAGGGCCCCTACAATGAGCAGTTCTTC. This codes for CSVEDWAGTGGSEGPYNEQFF.

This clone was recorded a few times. Here the CDR3 reads CASSSYGINEQFF. The DNA of the CDR3 is TGTGCCAGCAGCTCCTACGGGATTAATGAGCAGTTCTTC. The rearrangement links TRBV7-9 to TRBJ2-1; D is possibly TRBD2 (5 bases). Germline V gene lookup returns CDR1 SEHNR and CDR2 FQNEAQ (reference sequence). The CDR3 is made up of 13 amino acids. Trimming left V 4 bases short and J 7 bases short, with 11 bases between.

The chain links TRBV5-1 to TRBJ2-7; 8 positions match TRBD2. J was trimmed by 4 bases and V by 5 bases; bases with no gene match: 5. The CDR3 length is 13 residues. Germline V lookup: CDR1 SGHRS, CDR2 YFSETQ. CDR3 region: CASSLPSGYEQYF. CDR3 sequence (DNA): TGCGCCAGCAGTTTGCCTAGCGGGTACGAGCAGTACTTC.

The CDR3: CASSLQAGPTGELFF. The DNA for the CDR3 is TGTGCCAGCAGCTTACAGGCGGGCCCCACCGGGGAGCTGTTTTTT. The J gene is TRBJ2-2, the V gene TRBV11-2; weak D call: TRBD2 (5 bases). Trimming took 2 bases from V and 4 from J, leaving 11 bases between them. From germline, CDR1 is SGHAT and CDR2 FQNNGV. The length of the CDR3 is 15 residues.